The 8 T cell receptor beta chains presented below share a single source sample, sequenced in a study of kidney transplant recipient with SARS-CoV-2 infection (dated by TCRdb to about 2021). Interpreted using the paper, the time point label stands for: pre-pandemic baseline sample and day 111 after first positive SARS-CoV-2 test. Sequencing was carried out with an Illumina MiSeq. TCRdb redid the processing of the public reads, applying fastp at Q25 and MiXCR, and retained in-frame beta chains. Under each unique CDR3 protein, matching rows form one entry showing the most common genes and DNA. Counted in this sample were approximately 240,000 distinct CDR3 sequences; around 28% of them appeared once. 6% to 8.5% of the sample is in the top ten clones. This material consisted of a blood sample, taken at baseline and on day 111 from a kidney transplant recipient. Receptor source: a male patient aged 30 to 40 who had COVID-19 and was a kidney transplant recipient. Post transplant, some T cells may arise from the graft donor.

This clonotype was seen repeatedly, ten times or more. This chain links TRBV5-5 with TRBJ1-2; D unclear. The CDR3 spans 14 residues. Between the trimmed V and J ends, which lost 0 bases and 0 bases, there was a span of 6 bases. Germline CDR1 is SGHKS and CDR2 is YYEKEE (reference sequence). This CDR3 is CASSLGPANYGYTF. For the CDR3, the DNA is TGTGCCAGCAGCTTGGGGCCGGCTAACTATGGCTACACCTTC.

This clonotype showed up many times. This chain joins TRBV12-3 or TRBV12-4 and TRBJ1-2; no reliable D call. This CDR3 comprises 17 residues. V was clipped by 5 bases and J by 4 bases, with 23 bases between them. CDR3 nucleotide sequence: TGTGCCAGCAGTGAGCTCACCAGCTTCCGAAAGACCTATGGCTACACCTTC. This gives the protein CASSELTSFRKTYGYTF.

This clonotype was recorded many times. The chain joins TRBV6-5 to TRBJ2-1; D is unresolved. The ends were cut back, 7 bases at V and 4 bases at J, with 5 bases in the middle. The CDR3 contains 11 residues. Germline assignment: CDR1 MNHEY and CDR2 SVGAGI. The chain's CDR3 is CASNNYNEQFF. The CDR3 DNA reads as TGTGCCAGCAACAATTACAATGAGCAGTTCTTC.

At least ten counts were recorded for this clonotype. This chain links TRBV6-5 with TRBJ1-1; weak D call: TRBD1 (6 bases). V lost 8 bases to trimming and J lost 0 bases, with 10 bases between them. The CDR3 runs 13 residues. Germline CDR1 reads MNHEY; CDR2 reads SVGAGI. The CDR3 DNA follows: TGTGCCAGCTCACGGACAGTGAACACTGAAGCTTTCTTT. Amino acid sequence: CASSRTVNTEAFF.

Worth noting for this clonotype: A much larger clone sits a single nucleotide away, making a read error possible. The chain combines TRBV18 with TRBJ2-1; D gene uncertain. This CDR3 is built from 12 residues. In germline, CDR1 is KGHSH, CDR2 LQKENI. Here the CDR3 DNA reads TGTGCCAGCCCACCCGGGTCGGATGAGCAGTTCTTC. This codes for CASPPGSDEQFF. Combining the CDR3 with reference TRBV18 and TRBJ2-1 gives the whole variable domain NAGVMQNPRHLVRRRGQEARLRCSPMKGHSHVYWYRQLPEEGLKFMVYLQKENIIDESGMPKERFSAEFPKEGPSILRIQQVVRGDSAAYFCASPPGSDEQFFGPGTRLTVL.

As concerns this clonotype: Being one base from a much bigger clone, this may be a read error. This chain's CDR3 is CANGTRATNEKLFF. The CDR3 region has the DNA TGTGCCAACGGGACGCGGGCAACTAATGAAAAACTGTTTTTT. The V gene is TRBV27, the J gene TRBJ1-4, with D possibly matching TRBD1 (5 bases). The CDR3 runs to 14 residues. V was cut by 10 bases and J by 0 bases, with 12 bases left in between. Germline values: CDR1 MNHEY, CDR2 SMNVEV (reference sequence).

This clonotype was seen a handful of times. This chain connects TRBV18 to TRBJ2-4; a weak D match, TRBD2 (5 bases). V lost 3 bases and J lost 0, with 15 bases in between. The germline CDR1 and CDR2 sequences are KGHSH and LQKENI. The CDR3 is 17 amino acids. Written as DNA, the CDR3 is TGTGCCAGCTCACCGTCGACCAGCGGACTAGCCAAAAACATTCAGTACTTC. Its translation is CASSPSTSGLAKNIQYF.

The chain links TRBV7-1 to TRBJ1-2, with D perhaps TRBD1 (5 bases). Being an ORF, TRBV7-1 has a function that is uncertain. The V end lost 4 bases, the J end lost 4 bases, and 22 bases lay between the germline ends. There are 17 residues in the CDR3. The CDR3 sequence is CASSCTHHGGKTYGYTF. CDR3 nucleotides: TGTGCCAGCAGCTGTACGCATCACGGGGGAAAGACCTATGGCTACACCTTC.